This TCR beta chain was recovered during a study of Ad26.COV2.S vaccination and SARS-CoV-2 variants. The assay was immunoSEQ multiplex PCR, and TCRdb's table has in-frame clones only and misses some. The sample carries about 430,000 clones, around 90% recorded once. Germline CDR1 is SQVTM and CDR2 is ANQGSEA. V gave up 6 bases and J gave up 1 base, with 22 bases separating them. The CDR3 is made up of 17 amino acids. The treatment was: around 19 received Ad26.COV2.S at low or high dose, single or two shots; five or six received placebo; per-sample allocation not given. Day 63 after the first vaccine or placebo injection was the time point for sampling. Donor was an adult aged 18-55 years in Boston. The study used a vaccine consisting of an Ad26 vector that expressed Wuhan-strain SARS-CoV-2 spike.

This sequence joins TRBV29-1 and TRBJ2-1; tentative D call: TRBD2 (6 bases). The sample was peripheral blood, taken in a trial of Ad26.COV2.S vaccine versus placebo. This receptor was obtained from a person between 18 and 59 years old who received the Ad26.COV2.S COVID-19 vaccine or a placebo. CDR3 region: CSVSHGNGGGSYNEQFF. In DNA form, the CDR3 reads TGCAGCGTGTCCCACGGCAACGGTGGGGGGTCCTACAATGAGCAGTTCTTC.